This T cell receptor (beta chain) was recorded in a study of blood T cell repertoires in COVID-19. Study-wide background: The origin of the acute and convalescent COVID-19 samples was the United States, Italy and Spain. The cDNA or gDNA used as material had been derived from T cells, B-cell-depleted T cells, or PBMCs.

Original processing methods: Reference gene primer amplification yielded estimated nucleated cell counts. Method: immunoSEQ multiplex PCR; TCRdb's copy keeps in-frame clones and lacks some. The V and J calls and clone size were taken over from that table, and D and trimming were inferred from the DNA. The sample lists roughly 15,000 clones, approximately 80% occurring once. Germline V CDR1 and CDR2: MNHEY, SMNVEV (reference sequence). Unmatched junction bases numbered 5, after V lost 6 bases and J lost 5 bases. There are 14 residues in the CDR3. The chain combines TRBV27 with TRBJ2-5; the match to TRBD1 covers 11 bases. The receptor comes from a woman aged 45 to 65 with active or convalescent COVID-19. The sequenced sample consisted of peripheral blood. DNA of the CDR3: TGTGCCAGCAGCCGGACAGGGGGCGGGGAGACCCAGTACTTC. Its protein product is CASSRTGGGETQYF.